This T cell receptor beta chain appears in the sequencing data of a study of blood T cell repertoires in COVID-19. Study summary: T cells, B-cell-depleted T cells, or PBMCs provided the cDNA or gDNA that served as material.

This clone was detected a few times. Germline values: CDR1 MNHEY, CDR2 SVGAGI. The CDR3 covers 16 residues. V gave up 4 bases and J gave up 3 bases; unmatched junction bases: 6. Sequencing was performed with immunoSEQ multiplex PCR; in TCRdb, only in-frame clones are kept and a portion is missing. The sample lists about 320,000 clones, around 84% occurring once. This TCR came from a woman in her thirties who had been exposed to COVID-19. Sequencing input: PBMCs or T cells enriched from blood (not recorded which). The chain combines TRBV6-5 with TRBJ2-2; TRBD2 agrees at 9 bases. CDR3 residues: CASSFLSGSHTGELFF. CDR3 DNA sequence: TGTGCCAGCAGTTTCCTTAGCGGGAGTCACACCGGGGAGCTGTTTTTT.